These T cell receptor beta chains were read from a single sample in a study of T cell responses to AZD1222 COVID-19 vaccine. The method was immunoSEQ multiplex PCR; TCRdb's version includes in-frame clones alone and lacks a portion of them. Of about 140,000 clones in the sample, roughly nine tenths were seen once. The source material was peripheral blood, sampled on day 0 of AZD1222 vaccination. The source is an adult in good health. CDR3s include the opening cysteine and the closing phenylalanine or tryptophan. Each record gives: V gene, D gene, clone size, J gene, CDR3 DNA, CDR3 protein. A D gene is named only where the DNA matches it firmly. Not every row has a clone size; where given, it reads once, few, many or a size class.

TRBV3-1/TRBV3-2	.	.	TRBJ1-5	TGTGCCAGCAGCCTGGGGGGAGGGTTAGGCGATCAGCCCCAGCATTTT	CASSLGGGLGDQPQHF
TRBV11-2	.	.	TRBJ1-2	TGTGCCAGCAGCCGGACCGACCGCGCTAACTATGGCTACACCTTC	CASSRTDRANYGYTF
TRBV9	TRBD1	.	TRBJ1-4	TGTGCCAGCAGCCCGAGACAGGGGATTAATGAAAAACTGTTTTTT	CASSPRQGINEKLFF
TRBV29-1	.	.	TRBJ1-2	TGCAGCGTTGAGGACAGAAACTATGGCTACACCTTC	CSVEDRNYGYTF
TRBV5-1	.	.	TRBJ2-7	TGCGCCAGCAGCTTAGTGGGGACCCCCCTCGAGCAGTACTTC	CASSLVGTPLEQYF
TRBV19	.	.	TRBJ1-2	TGTGCCAGTAGTGAACAGGCTTTGGGCCACTATGGCTACACCTTC	CASSEQALGHYGYTF
TRBV9	TRBD1	.	TRBJ1-1	TGTGCCAGCAGCGCCTACGACAGGGGCTGGAACACTGAAGCTTTCTTT	CASSAYDRGWNTEAFF
TRBV5-6	TRBD1	.	TRBJ1-1	TGTGCCAGCAGGAGGACAGGGGTAACTGAAGCTTTCTTT	CASRRTGVTEAFF
TRBV25-1	TRBD1	.	TRBJ2-2	TGTGCCAGCAGGCCGGGACAGGGGGAGATCGGGGAGCTGTTTTTT	CASRPGQGEIGELFF
TRBV5-1	.	.	TRBJ2-1	TGCGCCAGCCTCAACAGGGACTCCGGGACGGCAAACAATGAGCAGTTCTTC	CASLNRDSGTANNEQFF
TRBV5-4	TRBD1	.	TRBJ2-1	TGTGCCAGCAGCTTGGGACAGGGCTCCTACAATGAGCAGTTCTTC	CASSLGQGSYNEQFF
TRBV11-2	TRBD1	once	TRBJ2-7	TGTGCCAGCAGCAAGGACAGGGCTGCCTACGAGCAGTACTTC	CASSKDRAAYEQYF
TRBV7-9	TRBD1	.	TRBJ1-2	TGTGCCAGCAGCAGGACAGGGGAAGGCTACACCTTC	CASSRTGEGYTF
TRBV27	TRBD1	.	TRBJ2-5	TGTGCCAGCAGTAACAGACAGGGGGCCAGGCAAGAGACCCAGTACTTC	CASSNRQGARQETQYF
TRBV19	TRBD1	.	TRBJ1-6	TGTGCCAGTAGTATAAGACAGGGTGGCTCCTATAATTCACCCCTCCACTTT	CASSIRQGGSYNSPLHF
TRBV7-9	.	many	TRBJ1-5	TGTGCCAGCAGTTGGGACGATCAGCCCCAGCATTTT	CASSWDDQPQHF
TRBV30	TRBD1	.	TRBJ1-1	TGTGCCTGGAGTGTACGACAGGGGGTTAGGACTGAAGCTTTCTTT	CAWSVRQGVRTEAFF
TRBV2	TRBD1	.	TRBJ2-3	TGTGCCAGTCTGTGGGGACAGGGGATGGGGGCAGATACGCAGTATTTT	CASLWGQGMGADTQYF
TRBV5-6	.	.	TRBJ1-6	TGTGCCAGCAGCTTACTGCATAGGTATAATTCACCCCTCCACTTT	CASSLLHRYNSPLHF
TRBV7-2	.	.	TRBJ2-7	TGTGCCAGCAGTCAGAACACAGGCGGGAATTACGAGCAGTACTTC	CASSQNTGGNYEQYF
TRBV4-1	.	.	TRBJ2-2	TGCGCCAGCAGCCAAGGTTTTACTAGGTATACCGGGGAGCTGTTTTTT	CASSQGFTRYTGELFF
TRBV19	.	.	TRBJ1-2	TGTGCCAGTAGTATCACAGGCGGCTATGGCTACACCTTC	CASSITGGYGYTF
TRBV9	TRBD2	once	TRBJ2-1	TGTGCCAGCAGCGTAGATAGCGGGGAGCAGTTCTTC	CASSVDSGEQFF
TRBV3-1/TRBV3-2	TRBD2	.	TRBJ2-5	TGTGCCAGCAGCCAACCGGTAGCGGGCGGTTTCCAAGAGACCCAGTACTTC	CASSQPVAGGFQETQYF
TRBV12-5	TRBD1	once	TRBJ2-1	TGTGCTAGTGCCCCTTCCGGGACAGGCCTTAATGAGCAGTTCTTC	CASAPSGTGLNEQFF
TRBV4-2	TRBD2	.	TRBJ2-1	TGTGCCAGCAGCCAAGAGGCTAGCGGGGGGGCCGATGAGCAGTTCTTC	CASSQEASGGADEQFF
TRBV5-1	.	.	TRBJ2-2	TGCGCCAGCAGCTTGTCCCCTAACCTGGACGGATTGAACACCGGGGAGCTGTTTTTT	CASSLSPNLDGLNTGELFF
TRBV5-6	.	.	TRBJ2-7	TGTGCCAGCAGCTTGATGCTAGCGCGCTACGAGCAGTACTTC	CASSLMLARYEQYF
TRBV14	.	.	TRBJ2-7	TGTGCCAGCAGCCAAGATTGGTACGAGCAGTACTTC	CASSQDWYEQYF
TRBV12-3/TRBV12-4	.	.	TRBJ1-2	TGTGCCAGCAGTATAGACTCGGTGGGCGGCTACACCTTC	CASSIDSVGGYTF
TRBV21-1	.	.	TRBJ2-7	TGTGCCAGCAGCAATAGTGGGACTAGCGGGAGTATGTTTCGGGGCGAGCAGTACTTC	CASSNSGTSGSMFRGEQYF
TRBV5-4	.	.	TRBJ1-1	TGTGCCAGCAGCTATGGGGGCACTGAAGCTTTCTTT	CASSYGGTEAFF
TRBV4-2	TRBD1	.	TRBJ1-4	TGTGCCAGCAGCCAGGTAAACAGGGGGCGTGGCGAAAAACTGTTTTTT	CASSQVNRGRGEKLFF